The present TCR beta chain was sequenced within a study of beta chain features in type 1 diabetes (dated by TCRdb to 2016 to 2019). Regarding the research as a whole: Mean age, gender distribution, total cell number and subset yield were not different between patients and healthy donors. A total of 90 million to 130 million sorted cells were examined across all samples, and a strong correlation was observed between cell number per subset and RNA yield. In the study, TCRB repertoires of sorted circulating CD4+ T cell subsets from recently diagnosed type 1 diabetes patients were compared with those of matched healthy donors. Naive and central memory subsets were obtained from all 30 or so donors, but regulatory and stem cell-like memory subsets were isolated from only 8 patients and about 8 healthy donors.

Each donor gave one peripheral blood draw, averaging approximately 0.12 L, which was collected into heparinised tubes. Naive, central memory, regulatory and stem cell-like memory CD4+ T cells were sorted on a BD FACSAria II using a panel including CD45RO, CCR7, CD25, CD127, CD95 and CD27. Every sorted population had a purity above 98%. PBMCs were isolated immediately by Lymphoprep density gradient centrifugation and stained directly without culture. So that batch effects would be minimized, each experiment stained and sorted samples in pairs, pairing one healthy donor with one patient. The CDR3 covers 17 residues, taking in both the cysteine and the phenylalanine. The DNA shown is the 51-base CDR3, in frame from base 1. CDR1 and CDR2 were assigned from the germline V gene as KGHSH and LQKENI. Clipping removes 2 bases from V and 7 bases from J, with 13 as the unmatched junction base count. With respect to this clone: There is no known antigen for this receptor. No base quality information exists; no much larger clone differs at one position.

The entire isolated RNA was reverse transcribed using the High Capacity cDNA Reverse Transcription Kit, and thus expressed TCRB transcripts were sequenced. Survey-depth immunoSEQ sequencing was performed on stem cell-like memory T cell samples, with an average of about 1 million total reads per sample. Sorted cells were lysed in RLT buffer and RNA was extracted with DNase-treated RNeasy Micro or Mini kits, depending on cell number. To prevent cross-contamination, every cell subset was processed on its own, while patient and healthy donor samples were processed together. TCRB sequences were amplified from cDNA with the immunoSEQ multiplex PCR, producing 87-bp fragments spanning the CDR3 region. Sequencing of the amplicons was performed on the Illumina HiSeq platform. Under the source paper's analysis protocol: Synthetic template baselines were used to correct PCR bias computationally, reads within Hamming distance 2 were collapsed together, and singletons that could not be merged were discarded. Reads were aligned against IMGT to assign V, D and J genes, CDR3 length and insertions or deletions at six rearrangement sites. Within each subset, clonotype counts were normalized to the number of sorted cells before true diversity and Gini coefficients were calculated with the tcR R package. The overlap coefficient, calculated on TCRB nucleotide sequences, was used to quantify repertoire sharing. TCRdb mirrors the immuneACCESS table, restricted to in-frame sequences. Some clones are absent from its copies; in checked studies, under half trace to an unresolved V gene, and the reason for the others is unknown. That table is the source of V, J and clone size, and D and trimming were worked out from the DNA. Across this sample there are 45,000 to 60,000 clones, with roughly 47% seen only once. Approximately 0.13% of the sample lies in the top ten.

General study outcomes and caveats: Sequencing cDNA rather than genomic DNA could over-represent highly expressing activated cells, although activation and CD3 levels did not differ between groups. The naive, central memory and regulatory TCRB repertoires appeared to resemble one another more closely among patients than among healthy donors. At VDJ recombination sites, type 1 diabetes patients had fewer insertions and more deleted nucleotides, which implies abnormalities in thymic rearrangement. Type 1 diabetes patients showed a moderate but significant shortening of TCRB CDR3 length in all four CD4+ subsets. PCR might favor shorter templates, but patient and control samples were amplified and corrected together, so any skew would affect both groups equally. HLA sub-analyses involved small numbers of individuals, so any influence of HLA type on TCRB rearrangement remained unresolved.

Sequenced input: stem cell memory CD4+ T cells from blood. According to the study, the label for this sample's cell subset or site signals: stem cell-like memory CD4+ T cells. The clonotype originates from a man aged 30 to 39 with type 1 diabetes. Rearrangement joined TRBV18 to TRBJ2-2, and TRBD2 matches 7 of the central bases. The encoded CDR3 is CASSPGAAGAVGGELFF. The nucleotide sequence is TGTGCCAGCTCACCAGGGGCGGCGGGAGCGGTCGGCGGGGAGCTGTTTTTT.